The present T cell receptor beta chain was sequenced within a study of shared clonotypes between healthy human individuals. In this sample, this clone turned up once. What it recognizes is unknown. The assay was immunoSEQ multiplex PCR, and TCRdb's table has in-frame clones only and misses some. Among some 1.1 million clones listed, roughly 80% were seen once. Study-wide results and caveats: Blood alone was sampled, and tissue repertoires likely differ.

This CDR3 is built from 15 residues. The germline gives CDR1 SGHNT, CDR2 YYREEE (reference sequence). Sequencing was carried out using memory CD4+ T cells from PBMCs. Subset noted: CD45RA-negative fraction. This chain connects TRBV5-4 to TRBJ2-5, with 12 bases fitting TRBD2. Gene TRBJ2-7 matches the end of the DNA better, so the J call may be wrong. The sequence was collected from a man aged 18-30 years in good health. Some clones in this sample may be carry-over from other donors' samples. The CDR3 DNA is TGTGCCAGCAGCTGGGGAACTAGCGGGAGGTACGAGCAGTACTTC. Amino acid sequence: CASSWGTSGRYEQYF.